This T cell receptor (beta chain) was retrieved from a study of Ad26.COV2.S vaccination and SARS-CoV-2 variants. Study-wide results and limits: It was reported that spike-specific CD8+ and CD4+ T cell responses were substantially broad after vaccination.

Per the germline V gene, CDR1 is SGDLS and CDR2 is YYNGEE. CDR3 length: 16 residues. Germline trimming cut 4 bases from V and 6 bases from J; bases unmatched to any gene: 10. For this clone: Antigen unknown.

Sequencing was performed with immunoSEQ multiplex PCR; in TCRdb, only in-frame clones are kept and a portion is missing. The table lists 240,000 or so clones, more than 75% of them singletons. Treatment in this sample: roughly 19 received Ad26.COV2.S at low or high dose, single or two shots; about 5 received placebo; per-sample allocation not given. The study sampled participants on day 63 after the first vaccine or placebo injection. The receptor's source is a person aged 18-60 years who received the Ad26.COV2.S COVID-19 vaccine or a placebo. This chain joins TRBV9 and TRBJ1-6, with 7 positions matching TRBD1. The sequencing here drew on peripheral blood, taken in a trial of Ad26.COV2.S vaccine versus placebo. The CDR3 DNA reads TGTGCCAGCAGCCCCGGACAGGAGTGGTTTAATTCACCCCTCCACTTT. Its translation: CASSPGQEWFNSPLHF.